This TCR beta chain was profiled in a study of shared clonotypes between healthy human individuals. Study-wide results and limits: Owing to a small donor count, the genetic and exposure-history diversity represented was limited. For naive CD4 cells, 4.5% to 6.5% of clonotypes were shared across a handful of donors. Clonotype sharing among the donors was expected to vary with sequencing depth.

Naive CD8 isolation took CD45RO-negative cells positively selected for CCR7 and excluded terminally differentiated effector memory CD45RA+ cells. Sequencing was performed with immunoSEQ multiplex PCR; in TCRdb, only in-frame clones are kept and a portion is missing. The sample has roughly 2,000,000 clones, 93% seen once. Points on this clone: The target antigen is unknown.

V was clipped by 6 bases and J by 9 bases; unmatched bases: 9. CDR3 length: 14 amino acids. The germline CDR1 and CDR2 sequences are MNHEY and SMNVEV (reference sequence). This receptor was taken from a man between 18 and 35 years old in good health. Some clones in this sample may be carry-over from other donors' samples. The chain has TRBV27 and TRBJ2-7; TRBD2 matches 12 bases. The source material was naive CD8+ T cells from PBMCs. In DNA, the CDR3 is TGTGCCAGCAGGGGGTTCGGACTAGCGGGATTGCAGTACTTC. Its protein product is CASRGFGLAGLQYF.